What follows are 21 T cell receptor beta chains derived from one specimen sequenced in a study of CD8+ T cells in alopecia areata. As the sequencing template, cDNA was produced by extracting RNA and reverse transcribing it. Data came from immunoSEQ multiplex PCR; TCRdb stores just in-frame clones and leaves some out. The sample contains 110,000 to 150,000 clones, 62% of which appear only once. The sequencing sample was made of CD8+ T cells sorted from blood. The receptor set was obtained from a human donor in good health.

The chain has TRBV25-1 and TRBJ2-1; 16 bases fit TRBD2. Per germline, CDR1 MGHDK and CDR2 SYGVNS. V gave up 6 bases and J gave up 4 bases; unmatched junction bases: 3. The CDR3 contains 16 residues. Here the CDR3 DNA reads TGTGCCAGCAGCGGGACTAGCGGGAGGGGATACAATGAGCAGTTCTTC. It is translated as CASSGTSGRGYNEQFF.

V gene TRBV7-9 combines with J gene TRBJ2-5; 11 bases are shared with TRBD2. Germline assignment: CDR1 SEHNR and CDR2 FQNEAQ (reference sequence). This CDR3 is 16 amino acids long. The junction had 8 bases not matched to a gene; V was cut back by 5 bases and J by 3 bases. DNA of the CDR3: TGTGCCAGCAGCGCCAAACTAGCGGGAGTCGAAGAGACCCAGTACTTC. It translates to CASSAKLAGVEETQYF.

CDR3 sequence (DNA): TGTGCCAGCAGCTTAAAGGATGAAGCTTTCTTT. Its protein product is CASSLKDEAFF. The V gene is TRBV7-9, the J gene TRBJ1-1, with D hard to call. The V gene's germline CDR1 is SEHNR and CDR2 FQNEAQ (reference sequence). CDR3 length equals 11 residues. With 2 bases removed from V and 7 bases from J, the gap between germline ends came to 5 bases.

The rearrangement joins TRBV29-1 to TRBJ2-7; D possibly corresponds to TRBD1 (6 bases). The DNA matches TRBJ2-5 better at its end, which makes the J call doubtful. The CDR3 extends over 14 amino acids. The V gene's germline CDR1 is SQVTM and CDR2 ANQGSEA. As DNA, the CDR3 is TGCAGCGCGAGAGAGTGGGGGCTGGCGGAGACCCAGTACTTC. Translation gives CSAREWGLAETQYF.

The V and J genes are TRBV7-8 and TRBJ2-1; TRBD2 matches 8 bases. V lost 4 bases, J lost 9 bases, and 17 bases stayed unmatched. This CDR3 contains 17 residues. Germline V gene sequence: CDR1 SGHVS, CDR2 FQNEAQ. The CDR3 DNA is TGTGCCAGCAGCTCCAGGACTAGCTTAATCTCGGGAAGTGAGCAGTTCTTC. The encoded protein is CASSSRTSLISGSEQFF.

This clone was seen a few times. This chain joins TRBV30 and TRBJ2-7; TRBD2 aligns across 11 bases. V was pared by 1 base and J by 4 bases, with 3 bases of the junction left unmatched. The CDR3 contains 14 residues. CDR1 is GTSNPN, CDR2 SVGIG, per germline (reference sequence). DNA of the CDR3: TGTGCCTGGAGTGAGGCTAGCGGGAGGTACGAGCAGTACTTC. Its translation is CAWSEASGRYEQYF. Together with reference TRBV30 and TRBJ2-7, the CDR3 gives the full variable domain: SQTIHQWPATLVQPVGSPLSLECTVEGTSNPNLYWYRQAAGRGLQLLFYSVGIGQISSEVPQNLSASRPQDRQFILSSKKLLLSDSGFYLCAWSEASGRYEQYFGPGTRLTVT.

The chain employs TRBV18 and TRBJ2-7, with TRBD1 identical over 12 bases. The germline CDR1 and CDR2 sequences are KGHSH and LQKENI. Trimming removed 2 bases from V and 4 bases from J; junction bases left unmatched: 9. The CDR3 spans 17 residues. The CDR3 DNA sequence: TGTGCCAGCTCACCAGAAGAAGGGACAGGGGGCTGGTACGAGCAGTACTTC. Encoded protein: CASSPEEGTGGWYEQYF. The variable domain in full, completed from reference TRBV18 and TRBJ2-7, reads NAGVMQNPRHLVRRRGQEARLRCSPMKGHSHVYWYRQLPEEGLKFMVYLQKENIIDESGMPKERFSAEFPKEGPSILRIQQVVRGDSAAYFCASSPEEGTGGWYEQYFGPGTRLTVT.

This clone was counted only a few times. This chain links TRBV29-1 with TRBJ2-1; D ambiguous. This CDR3 spans 14 amino acids. Germline V lookup: CDR1 SQVTM, CDR2 ANQGSEA. Trimming cost V 1 base and J 4 bases, with 11 bases left between them. CDR3 loop: CSVEGADGYNEQFF. In DNA form, the CDR3 reads TGCAGCGTTGAAGGGGCGGACGGGTACAATGAGCAGTTCTTC.

The chain uses TRBV4-1 and TRBJ2-1; no firm D call. Germline values: CDR1 MGHRA, CDR2 YSYEKL. The CDR3 contains 14 residues. V lost 1 base and J lost 6, with 10 bases in between. This CDR3 is CASSQGVGRNEQFF. The CDR3 DNA reads TGCGCCAGCAGCCAAGGGGTAGGGCGCAATGAGCAGTTCTTC.

This sequence joins TRBV4-1 and TRBJ2-7; D uncertain. Trimming cost V 5 bases and J 6 bases, with 11 bases left between them. Per germline, CDR1 MGHRA and CDR2 YSYEKL. The CDR3 consists of 12 residues. The CDR3 sequence: CASSSGLSEQYF. The CDR3 DNA sequence: TGCGCCAGCAGCTCAGGTCTATCCGAGCAGTACTTC.

This clone has only a few counts. V and J are TRBV7-9 and TRBJ1-4; D gene unclear. V shed 0 bases and J shed 8 bases, with 16 bases lying between them. This CDR3 is built from 16 residues. Germline V gene sequence: CDR1 SEHNR, CDR2 FQNEAQ (reference sequence). The CDR3: CASSLAVAKAGEKLFF. The CDR3, as DNA: TGTGCCAGCAGCTTAGCGGTCGCCAAGGCGGGGGAAAAACTGTTTTTT.

The rearrangement links TRBV5-6 to TRBJ1-1, with D possibly TRBD1 on 5 matching bases. V lost 3 bases and J lost 0, with 9 bases in between. Germline CDR1 and CDR2: SGHDT and YYEEEE. This CDR3 has 14 amino acids. In DNA form, the CDR3 reads TGTGCCAGCAGCTGGGACGGGATGAACACTGAAGCTTTCTTT. It is translated as CASSWDGMNTEAFF.

This clone was picked up a small number of times. The chain links TRBV28 to TRBJ2-3; 8 bases fit TRBD2. CDR1 is MDHEN and CDR2 is SYDVKM in the germline V gene. CDR3 length: 14 residues. With 6 bases clipped from V and 6 bases from J, the junction kept 8 bases outside the gene matches. In nucleotides, the CDR3 is TGTGCCAGCAGACCGCGGGGGGTGATGGATACGCAGTATTTT. As protein: CASRPRGVMDTQYF.

The V and J genes are TRBV6-5 and TRBJ2-1, with a tentative D call TRBD2 (6 bases). V lost 7 bases and J lost 7, with 17 bases in between. This CDR3 is built from 14 residues. CDR1 and CDR2 from the germline V gene are MNHEY and SVGAGI. This chain's CDR3 is CASTGGSTGNEQFF. The CDR3 coding sequence is TGTGCCAGCACTGGGGGGTCTACGGGGAATGAGCAGTTCTTC.

The rearrangement uses TRBV6-5 and TRBJ2-7; 8 positions agree with TRBD1. Per the germline V gene, CDR1 is MNHEY and CDR2 is SVGAGI. The CDR3 spans 15 residues. V shed 9 bases, J shed 0 bases, and the junction held 10 bases outside the gene matches. For the CDR3, the DNA is TGTGCCAGTACAATCCTAGACAGGGGCTCCTACGAGCAGTACTTC. It specifies CASTILDRGSYEQYF.

The V gene is TRBV27, the J gene TRBJ2-6, with TRBD2 identical over 7 bases. CDR3 length equals 15 residues. CDR1 and CDR2 (germline): MNHEY, SMNVEV (reference sequence). Trimming removed 5 bases from V and 2 bases from J; junction bases left unmatched: 3. In DNA form, the CDR3 reads TGTGCCAGCAGTGCACTAGCGCCTGGGGCCAACGTCCTGACTTTC. Translating gives CASSALAPGANVLTF.

This chain uses TRBV9 with TRBJ2-1; no clear D. This CDR3 region has 15 residues. V was trimmed by 2 bases and J by 0 bases, leaving 9 bases between them. Germline assignment: CDR1 SGDLS and CDR2 YYNGEE. The DNA of the CDR3 is TGTGCCAGCAGCGTCGTTCTCAACTCCTACAATGAGCAGTTCTTC. This encodes CASSVVLNSYNEQFF.

A note on this clone: One junction end disagrees with the germline gene, perhaps due to a read error. The chain recombines TRBV7-8 with TRBJ2-3; 8 bases align to TRBD1. The CDR3 is made up of 18 amino acids. Germline V gene lookup returns CDR1 SGHVS and CDR2 FQNEAQ. The CDR3 bases are TGTGCCAGCAGCATAGCTGCGGGGACAGGTACTAGCACAGATACGCAGTATTTT. Its protein is CASSIAAGTGTSTDTQYF.

The chain recombines TRBV19 with TRBJ1-1; D remains unclear. Germline CDR1 reads LNHDA; CDR2 reads SQIVND (reference sequence). The CDR3 contains 13 residues. The V gene lost 4 bases and the J gene lost 1 base, with 7 bases spanning the gap. In nucleotides, the CDR3 is TGTGCCAGTAGTACCTCCCCGAACACTGAAGCTTTCTTT. As protein: CASSTSPNTEAFF.

The V and J genes are TRBV29-1 and TRBJ1-2; 8 positions agree with TRBD1. Germline CDR1 is SQVTM and CDR2 is ANQGSEA. V shed 4 bases, J shed 7 bases, and the junction held 5 bases outside the gene matches. This CDR3 has 12 amino acids. The CDR3 DNA reads as TGCAGCGTTGCGACAGGGGTTTTTGGCTACACCTTC. Translated: CSVATGVFGYTF.

This chain connects TRBV11-2 to TRBJ2-7; no clear D. CDR1 and CDR2 (germline): SGHAT, FQNNGV. This CDR3 has 12 amino acids. V gave up 6 bases and J gave up 0 bases, with 6 bases separating them. CDR3 bases: TGTGCCAGCAGTTTAAGCTCCTACGAGCAGTACTTC. Its protein product is CASSLSSYEQYF.